The 30 T cell receptor beta chains reported below all come from one sample, sequenced in a study of Ad26.COV2.S vaccination and SARS-CoV-2 variants. Only in-frame clones appear in the TCRdb table, and some are missing; sequencing was by immunoSEQ multiplex PCR. There are about 680,000 clones in the sample; roughly 90% occur only once, and around 1.4% lies in the top ten. Treatment reported: some 20 received Ad26.COV2.S at low or high dose, single or two shots; several received placebo; per-sample allocation not given. Sampling was performed 63 days after the first vaccine or placebo injection. The material sequenced was peripheral blood, taken in a trial of Ad26.COV2.S vaccine versus placebo. The receptor set was obtained from a person between 18 and 65 years old who received the Ad26.COV2.S COVID-19 vaccine or a placebo.

V gene TRBV27 combines with J gene TRBJ2-5, with D perhaps TRBD1 (6 bases). CDR1 is MNHEY, CDR2 SMNVEV, per germline (reference sequence). Deletions cut 6 bases from V and 1 base from J, with 12 bases between. The CDR3 sequence is 14 residues long. The CDR3 DNA is TGTGCCAGCAGGCCTACAGGGTCCCAAGAGACCCAGTACTTC. This gives the protein CASRPTGSQETQYF.

The CDR3 region has the DNA TGTGCCAGCAGCTTAGCGAGCTCCTACAATGAGCAGTTCTTC. Translation gives CASSLASSYNEQFF. The chain employs TRBV5-4 and TRBJ2-1; no firm D call. This CDR3 is 14 amino acids long. Germline lookup yields CDR1 SGHNT and CDR2 YYREEE (reference sequence). V lost 2 bases and J lost 0, with 6 bases in between.

This chain connects TRBV6-5 to TRBJ2-7; D not resolved. This CDR3 has 12 amino acids. V was clipped by 6 bases and J by 2 bases, with 8 bases between them. Germline assignment: CDR1 MNHEY and CDR2 SVGAGI. This chain's CDR3 is CASRSLTYEQYF. For the CDR3, the DNA is TGTGCCAGCAGATCACTCACCTACGAGCAGTACTTC.

The chain couples TRBV6-5 to TRBJ2-7; D remains ambiguous. Trimming cost V 2 bases and J 1 base, with 12 bases left between them. Per the germline V gene, CDR1 is MNHEY and CDR2 is SVGAGI. The CDR3 totals 15 residues. The CDR3 is CASSYTADGSYEQYF. CDR3 coding DNA: TGTGCCAGCAGTTACACCGCGGACGGGTCCTACGAGCAGTACTTC.

This chain links TRBV5-1 with TRBJ2-5, with D perhaps TRBD1 (6 bases). Germline CDR1 SGHRS, CDR2 YFSETQ. This CDR3 has 14 residues. Between the trimmed V and J ends, which lost 0 bases and 3 bases, there was a span of 9 bases. Here the CDR3 DNA reads TGCGCCAGCAGCTTGGCCAGGACAGAAGAGACCCAGTACTTC. Its translation is CASSLARTEETQYF.

This chain connects TRBV5-6 to TRBJ2-1; 11 positions match TRBD2. CDR1 SGHDT and CDR2 YYEEEE come from the germline V gene. The CDR3 spans 13 residues. V trimming: 4 bases; J trimming: 10 bases; junction bases outside the gene matches: 4. The CDR3 DNA reads as TGTGCCAGCAGCCGTTGGACTAGCGGGGAGCAGTTCTTC. Protein: CASSRWTSGEQFF.

V gene TRBV5-1 combines with J gene TRBJ2-3; D unresolved. Per the germline V gene, CDR1 is SGHRS and CDR2 is YFSETQ. The CDR3 consists of 15 residues. The V gene lost 0 bases and the J gene lost 2 bases, with 10 bases spanning the gap. The CDR3 coding sequence is TGCGCCAGCAGCTTGGCGATCGTGGTCACAGATACGCAGTATTTT. It encodes CASSLAIVVTDTQYF.

The chain combines TRBV7-2 with TRBJ2-7; 8 nucleotides align to TRBD1. V shed 1 base, J shed 0 bases, and the junction held 2 bases outside the gene matches. Germline V lookup: CDR1 SGHTA, CDR2 FQGNSA. The CDR3 loop spans 15 amino acids. CDR3 nucleotides: TGTGCCAGCAGCTTAGGCAGGGGGCCCTCCTACGAGCAGTACTTC. Encoded protein: CASSLGRGPSYEQYF.

Of note for this clone: Other DNA sequences in the sample encode the same CDR3. The V and J genes are TRBV18 and TRBJ2-7; 11 bases are a match to TRBD1. Germline CDR1 KGHSH, CDR2 LQKENI. This CDR3 is 15 amino acids long. V trimming: 0 bases; J trimming: 2 bases; junction bases outside the gene matches: 0. The CDR3 reads CASSPPGQGAYEQYF. As DNA, the CDR3 is TGTGCCAGCTCACCACCGGGACAGGGGGCCTACGAGCAGTACTTC.

The chain combines TRBV19 with TRBJ2-6, with a weak D call TRBD1 (6 bases). CDR3 size: 14 residues. Germline CDR1 LNHDA, CDR2 SQIVND (reference sequence). V dropped 4 bases and J dropped 2 bases, with 6 bases sitting between them. The CDR3 protein is CASSRQAGANVLTF. For the CDR3, the DNA is TGTGCCAGTAGTAGACAGGCTGGGGCCAACGTCCTGACTTTC.

The chain has TRBV24-1 and TRBJ2-1, with 13 bases aligning to TRBD2. Germline CDR1 is KGHDR and CDR2 is SFDVKD. The CDR3 covers 16 residues. Trimming took 4 bases from V and 8 from J; bases not matched to a gene: 7. The CDR3 DNA follows: TGTGCCACCAGTGAAACGACTAGCGGGAGGAGCCATGAGCAGTTCTTC. Translated: CATSETTSGRSHEQFF.

The chain carries TRBV7-2 and TRBJ2-7, with D hard to call. The length of the CDR3 is 13 residues. Trimming removed 5 bases from V and 0 bases from J, with 8 bases in between. Germline values: CDR1 SGHTA, CDR2 FQGNSA. DNA of the CDR3: TGTGCCAGCAGCGCAAGCTCCTCCTACGAGCAGTACTTC. Amino acids: CASSASSSYEQYF.

The chain is built from TRBV5-1 and TRBJ2-2; 8 bases are a match to TRBD1. Germline V CDR1 and CDR2: SGHRS, YFSETQ. The CDR3 is 15 residues long. Trimming cost V 6 bases and J 2 bases; bases outside gene matches: 6. The CDR3 coding sequence is TGCGCCAGCATAGAGGACAGGGCAAACACCGGGGAGCTGTTTTTT. It codes for CASIEDRANTGELFF.

The CDR3 sequence: CASSYWTGGGFNQPQHF. Here the CDR3 DNA reads TGTGCCAGCAGTTACTGGACAGGGGGCGGGTTCAATCAGCCCCAGCATTTT. The chain uses TRBV6-2 or TRBV6-3 and TRBJ1-5; 11 bases are shared with TRBD1. Germline V CDR1 and CDR2: MNHEY, SVGEGT. CDR3 length: 17 amino acids. The ends lost 1 base at V and 3 bases at J; junction bases unmatched: 5.

The CDR3 region has the DNA TGTGCCAGCAGCCCGGGACAGCTAGGGGAAAAACTGTTTTTT. Translated, it gives CASSPGQLGEKLFF. The chain employs TRBV2 and TRBJ1-4; 7 bases agree with TRBD1. From germline, CDR1 is SNHLY and CDR2 FYNNEI. The junction had 9 bases not matched to a gene; V was cut back by 6 bases and J by 8 bases. The CDR3 extends over 14 amino acids. Looking up the rest from reference TRBV2 and TRBJ1-4 gives the full variable domain: EPEVTQTPSHQVTQMGQEVILRCVPISNHLYFYWYRQILGQKVEFLVSFYNNEISEKSEIFDDQFSVERPDGSNFTLKIRSTKLEDSAMYFCASSPGQLGEKLFFGSGTQLSVL.

Turning to this clone: An end of the junction differs from the germline gene, which may be a read error. The rearrangement uses TRBV3-1 (or the pseudogene TRBV3-2) and TRBJ2-1, with 7 bases fitting TRBD2. CDR3 length: 15 residues. Per germline, CDR1 LGHDT and CDR2 YNNKEL (reference sequence). CDR3 sequence reads: CASNQAGSLGGEQFF. The CDR3 DNA is TGTGCCAGCAACCAAGCGGGGTCCCTTGGGGGTGAGCAGTTCTTC.

The chain recombines TRBV15 with TRBJ2-2; D is unclear. The V gene lost 0 bases and the J gene lost 1 base, with 3 bases spanning the gap. This CDR3 region has 14 residues. The germline gives CDR1 LNHNV, CDR2 YYDKDF (reference sequence). This chain's CDR3 is CATSREQNTGELFF. In DNA, the CDR3 is TGTGCCACCAGCAGAGAACAGAACACCGGGGAGCTGTTTTTT.

The V and J genes are TRBV6-4 and TRBJ2-2; TRBD1 is a possible D gene (6 bases). This CDR3 has 14 residues. The germline gives CDR1 MRHNA, CDR2 SNTAGT. V was cut by 2 bases and J by 2 bases, with 6 bases left in between. In DNA, the CDR3 is TGTGCCAGCAGTGACGGGACAAACACCGGGGAGCTGTTTTTT. Encoded protein: CASSDGTNTGELFF.

This clone came up many times. This sequence joins TRBV18 and TRBJ2-5; possible D gene TRBD2, 5 bases. The CDR3 has 14 amino acids. The germline V gene has CDR1 KGHSH and CDR2 LQKENI. Between the trimmed V and J ends, which lost 4 bases and 3 bases, there was a span of 12 bases. The CDR3, as DNA: TGTGCCAGCTCACATGGCGGGCTCAAAGAGACCCAGTACTTC. The encoded protein is CASSHGGLKETQYF.

The chain uses TRBV3-1 (or the pseudogene TRBV3-2) and TRBJ2-1; D not certain. With 1 base removed from V and 8 bases from J, the gap between germline ends came to 6 bases. CDR1 and CDR2 (germline): LGHDT, YNNKEL (reference sequence). CDR3 length: 12 amino acids. The CDR3: CASSQGRDEQFF. CDR3 sequence (DNA): TGTGCCAGCAGCCAAGGCCGAGATGAGCAGTTCTTC.

Note on this clone: Germline and junction disagree at one end, which may indicate a read error. The chain employs TRBV18 and TRBJ2-7; D is perhaps TRBD1 or TRBD2 (5 bases each). The CDR3 totals 14 residues. CDR1 is KGHSH, CDR2 LQKENI, per germline. The DNA of the CDR3 is TGTGCCAGCTCGCCACGGGACGCAGCCTACGAGCAGTACTTC. Its protein is CASSPRDAAYEQYF.

The chain employs TRBV5-6 and TRBJ2-3; perhaps TRBD2 as D (7 bases). Germline CDR1 and CDR2: SGHDT and YYEEEE. This CDR3 has 15 amino acids. V was shortened by 4 bases and J by 1 base, with 13 bases between the two germline ends. CDR3 DNA sequence: TGTGCCAGCAGCCGGTGGGGGGGCCGCACAGATACGCAGTATTTT. Protein: CASSRWGGRTDTQYF.

The J gene is TRBJ2-1, the V gene TRBV6-5, with a weak D call TRBD2 (6 bases). Trimming took 4 bases from V and 6 from J, leaving 13 bases between them. Germline CDR1 and CDR2: MNHEY and SVGAGI. CDR3 length: 14 amino acids. The CDR3 DNA reads as TGTGCCAGCAGTTCCCGCGGGGTACGCAATGAGCAGTTCTTC. Encoded protein: CASSSRGVRNEQFF.

CDR3 sequence: CASSPRQIPGLDEQYF. DNA for the CDR3: TGTGCCAGCAGCCCAAGGCAGATCCCCGGGTTGGACGAGCAGTACTTC. This chain connects TRBV2 to TRBJ2-7; D remains unclear. V shed 6 bases and J shed 5 bases, with 23 bases lying between them. The CDR3 totals 16 residues. CDR1 and CDR2 from the germline V gene are SNHLY and FYNNEI.

This clone was recorded a few times. The V call is TRBV11-2, the J call TRBJ2-2; 9 bases fit TRBD2. The CDR3 has 17 amino acids. Trimming took 1 base from V and 5 from J; bases not matched to a gene: 8. The V gene's germline CDR1 is SGHAT and CDR2 FQNNGV. CDR3 loop: CASSLVGGGRVTGELFF. The CDR3 DNA is TGTGCCAGCAGCTTAGTAGGCGGCGGGAGGGTAACCGGGGAGCTGTTTTTT.

The V gene is TRBV3-1 (or the pseudogene TRBV3-2), the J gene TRBJ1-3; TRBD1 aligns across 7 bases. V dropped 0 bases and J dropped 1; count of bases not matched to a gene: 0. From germline, CDR1 is LGHDT and CDR2 YNNKEL (reference sequence). CDR3 length: 15 residues. CDR3 sequence reads: CASSQDRGSGNTIYF. In DNA, the CDR3 is TGTGCCAGCAGCCAAGACAGGGGGTCTGGAAACACCATATATTTT.

The genes are TRBV5-6 and TRBJ2-1, with 10 bases lining up with TRBD1. This CDR3 comprises 15 residues. J was trimmed by 5 bases and V by 2 bases; bases with no gene match: 4. Germline loops: CDR1 SGHDT, CDR2 YYEEEE. CDR3 sequence reads: CASSLLGQGNNEQFF. The CDR3 DNA is TGTGCCAGCAGCTTATTGGGACAGGGGAACAATGAGCAGTTCTTC.

This rearrangement joins TRBV3-1 (or the pseudogene TRBV3-2) to TRBJ1-4; D gene ambiguous. CDR3 size: 14 residues. V shed 4 bases and J shed 6 bases, with 12 bases lying between them. Germline CDR1 LGHDT, CDR2 YNNKEL (reference sequence). The CDR3 sequence: CASSPVPTDEKLFF. As DNA, the CDR3 is TGTGCCAGCAGCCCGGTGCCGACGGATGAAAAACTGTTTTTT.

The rearrangement joins TRBV30 to TRBJ2-5; 7 nucleotides agree with TRBD2. The V gene end was trimmed by 0 bases and the J gene end by 5 bases; junction bases not matched to a gene: 6. CDR1 GTSNPN and CDR2 SVGIG come from the germline V gene (reference sequence). This CDR3 is 14 amino acids long. The CDR3 region is CAWSVPRERETQYF. The CDR3 DNA reads TGTGCCTGGAGTGTACCGCGGGAGCGGGAGACCCAGTACTTC. Complete variable domain (other parts from reference TRBV30 and TRBJ2-5): SQTIHQWPATLVQPVGSPLSLECTVEGTSNPNLYWYRQAAGRGLQLLFYSVGIGQISSEVPQNLSASRPQDRQFILSSKKLLLSDSGFYLCAWSVPRERETQYFGPGTRLLVL.

A single count supports this clone. The chain combines TRBV4-1 with TRBJ1-1; D remains unclear. Germline CDR1 is MGHRA and CDR2 is YSYEKL. V was clipped by 0 bases and J by 7 bases, with 9 bases between them. The CDR3 contains 13 residues. The CDR3 nucleotides read TGCGCCAGCAGCCAAGATAGGCGCGGTGAAGCTTTCTTT. As protein: CASSQDRRGEAFF.